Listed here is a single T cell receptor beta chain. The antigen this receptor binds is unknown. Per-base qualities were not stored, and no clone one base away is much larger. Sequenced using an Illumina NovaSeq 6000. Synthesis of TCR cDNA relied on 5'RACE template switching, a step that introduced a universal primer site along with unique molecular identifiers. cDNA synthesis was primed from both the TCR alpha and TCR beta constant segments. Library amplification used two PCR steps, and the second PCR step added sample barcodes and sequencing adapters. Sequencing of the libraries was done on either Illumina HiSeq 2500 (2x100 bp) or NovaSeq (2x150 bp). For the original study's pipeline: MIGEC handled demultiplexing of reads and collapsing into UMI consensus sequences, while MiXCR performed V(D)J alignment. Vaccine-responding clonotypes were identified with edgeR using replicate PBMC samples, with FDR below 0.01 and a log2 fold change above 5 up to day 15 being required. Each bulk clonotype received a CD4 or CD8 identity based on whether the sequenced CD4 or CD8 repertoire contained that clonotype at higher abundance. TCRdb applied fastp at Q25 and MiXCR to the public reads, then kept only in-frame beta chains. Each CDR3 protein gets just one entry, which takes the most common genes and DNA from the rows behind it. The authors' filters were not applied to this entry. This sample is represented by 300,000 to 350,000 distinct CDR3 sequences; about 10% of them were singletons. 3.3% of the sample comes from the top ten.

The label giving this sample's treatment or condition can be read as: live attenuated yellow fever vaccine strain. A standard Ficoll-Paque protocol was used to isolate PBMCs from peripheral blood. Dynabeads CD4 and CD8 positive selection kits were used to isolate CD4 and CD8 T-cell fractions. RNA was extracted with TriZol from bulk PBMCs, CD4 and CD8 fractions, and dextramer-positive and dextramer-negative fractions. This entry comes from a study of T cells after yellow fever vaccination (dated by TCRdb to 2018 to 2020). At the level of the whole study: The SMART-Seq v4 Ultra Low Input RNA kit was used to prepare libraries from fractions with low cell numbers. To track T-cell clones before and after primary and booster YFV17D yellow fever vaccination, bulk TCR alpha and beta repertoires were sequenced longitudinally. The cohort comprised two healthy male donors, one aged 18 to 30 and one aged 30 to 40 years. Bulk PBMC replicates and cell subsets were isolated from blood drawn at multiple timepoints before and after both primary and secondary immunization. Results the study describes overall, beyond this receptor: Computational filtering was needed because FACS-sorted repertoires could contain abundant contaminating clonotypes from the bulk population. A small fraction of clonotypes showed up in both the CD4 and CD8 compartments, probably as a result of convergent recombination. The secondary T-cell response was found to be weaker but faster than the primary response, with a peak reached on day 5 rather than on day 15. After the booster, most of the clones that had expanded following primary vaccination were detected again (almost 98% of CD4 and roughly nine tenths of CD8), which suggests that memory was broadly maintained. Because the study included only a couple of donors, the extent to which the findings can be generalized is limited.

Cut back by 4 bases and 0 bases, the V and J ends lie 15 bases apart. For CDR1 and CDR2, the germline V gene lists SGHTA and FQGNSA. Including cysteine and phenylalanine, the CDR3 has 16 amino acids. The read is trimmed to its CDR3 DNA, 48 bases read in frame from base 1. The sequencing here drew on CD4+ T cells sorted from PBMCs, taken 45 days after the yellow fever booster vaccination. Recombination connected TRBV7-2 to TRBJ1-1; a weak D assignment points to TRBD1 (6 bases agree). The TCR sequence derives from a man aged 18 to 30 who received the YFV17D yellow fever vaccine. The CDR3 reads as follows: CASSSLTGYMNTEAFF. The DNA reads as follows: TGTGCCAGCAGCTCTTTGACAGGCTACATGAACACTGAAGCTTTCTTT.